This T cell receptor (beta chain) was sequenced in a study of blood T cell repertoires in COVID-19. Study-level information: Some COVID-19 samples were acute and others convalescent; all came from the United States, Italy and Spain. The analysed material was cDNA or gDNA that came from T cells, B-cell-depleted T cells, or PBMCs.

CDR1 is LGHDT and CDR2 is YNNKEL in the germline V gene (reference sequence). The CDR3 loop spans 12 amino acids. With 4 bases removed from V and 3 bases from J, the gap between germline ends came to 4 bases. Original analysis: Estimation of nucleated cell counts was performed using reference gene primer amplification. Data came from immunoSEQ multiplex PCR; TCRdb stores just in-frame clones and leaves some out. That table gives V, J and clone size, and the DNA gave D and trimming. The sample records approximately 220,000 clones, roughly 80% being singletons. The TCR originated in a woman aged 80 or over with acute or convalescent COVID-19. The sample taken for sequencing was peripheral blood. The chain recombines TRBV3-1 (or the pseudogene TRBV3-2) with TRBJ2-1, with D hard to call. CDR3 protein: CASSPVYNEQFF. The CDR3 nucleotides are TGTGCCAGCAGCCCTGTCTACAATGAGCAGTTCTTC.